Given below is one T cell receptor (beta chain) in context. The target antigen is unknown. This entry is derived from a study of cytotoxic CD8 clonotypes in ibrutinib-treated CLL. As for the study in general: Responses: approximately 25 partial, 2 complete; after median roughly 63 months, around 15 stayed remitted, around twelve progressed. Whole-study results and caveats: Before falling back toward baseline at progression, clonality had risen at the time of ibrutinib response. Among the clonotypes, public ones were uncommon and contracted or held stable on treatment.

Target depth was 1 in 200,000 to 1 in 1 million T cells, about 10x per clonotype. Produced via immunoSEQ multiplex PCR; TCRdb's table is partial and in-frame only. Of nearly 85,000 clones listed, about 85% are singletons. The sample consisted of PBMCs, taken after 12 months of ibrutinib treatment. The receptor comes from a human donor with chronic lymphocytic leukemia.

The CDR3 sequence: CASSWDRTDYEQYF. For the CDR3, the DNA is TGCGCCAGCAGCTGGGATCGGACAGATTACGAGCAGTACTTC. The chain uses TRBV5-1 and TRBJ2-7; the D gene is possibly TRBD1 (6 bases). The CDR3 contains 14 residues. With 3 bases removed from V and 4 bases from J, the gap between germline ends came to 14 bases. Germline loops: CDR1 SGHRS, CDR2 YFSETQ.